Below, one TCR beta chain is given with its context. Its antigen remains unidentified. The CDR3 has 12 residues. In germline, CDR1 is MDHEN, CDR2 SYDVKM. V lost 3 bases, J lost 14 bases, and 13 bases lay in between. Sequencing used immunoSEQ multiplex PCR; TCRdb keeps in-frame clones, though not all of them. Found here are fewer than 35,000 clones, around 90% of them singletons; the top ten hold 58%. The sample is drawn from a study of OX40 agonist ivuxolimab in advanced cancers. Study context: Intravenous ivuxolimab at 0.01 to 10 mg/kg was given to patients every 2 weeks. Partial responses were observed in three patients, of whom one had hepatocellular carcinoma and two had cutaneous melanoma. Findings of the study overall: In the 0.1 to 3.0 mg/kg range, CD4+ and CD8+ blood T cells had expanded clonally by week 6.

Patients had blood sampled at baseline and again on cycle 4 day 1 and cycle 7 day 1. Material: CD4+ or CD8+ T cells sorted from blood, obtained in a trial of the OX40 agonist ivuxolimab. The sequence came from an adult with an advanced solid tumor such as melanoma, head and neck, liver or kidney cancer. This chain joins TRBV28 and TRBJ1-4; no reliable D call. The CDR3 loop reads CASSFLELGLFF. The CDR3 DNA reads TGTGCCAGCAGTTTTTTGGAATTGGGGCTGTTTTTT.